One sample yielded the 17 T cell receptor delta chains listed below, sequenced in a study of gamma-delta T cells after stem cell transplantation. TCRdb repeated clone calling on the RT-PCR reads with CATT. Of about 3,200 delta-chain clones listed, 4% to 6% are singletons. Sequencing was carried out using gamma-delta T cells. All receptors derive from a human donor. It is not recorded whose cells these are; they may come from a transplant donor.

This chain links TRDV2 with TRDJ1, with TRDD3 identical over 9 bases. V was pared by 0 bases and J by 1 base, with 2 bases of the junction left unmatched. CDR3 length: 15 amino acids. Germline V lookup: CDR1 GEAIGNYY, CDR2 EKD. The CDR3 bases are TGTGCCTGTGACACCACTGGGGGACCCACCGATAAACTCATCTTT. Translation gives CACDTTGGPTDKLIF.

This clone was detected only a few times. TCRdb shows a much larger clone's protein in place of this DNA's translation, and the two differ at residue 7, likely through a read error; the protein shown is translated from the DNA. The gene calls are TRDV2 and TRDJ1, with a weak D call TRDD3 (6 bases). The CDR3 sequence is 19 residues long. Trimming took 1 base from V and 3 from J, leaving 26 bases between them. Germline loops: CDR1 GEAIGNYY, CDR2 EKD. The CDR3 bases are TGTGCCTGTGACACTCTGGTTCCAACCCGGGGATCTCGTCCCGATAAACTCATCTTT. The encoded protein is CACDTLVPTRGSRPDKLIF.

This clone showed up just a few times. The translation of this DNA and the TCRdb protein of a much larger clone differ at residue 3, probably owing to a read error; the protein shown here is translated from the DNA. The V call is TRDV2, the J call TRDJ1; 9 bases are shared with TRDD3. CDR3 length equals 17 residues. Per the germline V gene, CDR1 is GEAIGNYY and CDR2 is EKD. DNA for the CDR3: TGTGCCTATGACACAGTGGGGGATATAAGGTCCACCGATAAACTCATCTTT. It translates to CAYDTVGDIRSTDKLIF.

This clone was found many times. It differs at one base from a far larger clone, so likely a read error. Other DNA sequences in this sample translate to the same CDR3. The chain is built from TRDV2 and TRDJ1; tentatively, D is TRDD3 (5 bases). The V end lost 1 base, the J end lost 0 bases, and 20 bases lay between the germline ends. This CDR3 spans 18 amino acids. In germline, CDR1 is GEAIGNYY, CDR2 EKD. The CDR3 reads CACDTAGWGPTYTDKLIF. CDR3 in DNA: TGTGCCTGTGACACTGCTGGGTGGGGACCAACTTACACCGATAAACTCATCTTT.

This clone was counted between two and nine times. One base away lies a much larger clone, so this may be a sequencing read error. The same CDR3 also results from other DNA sequences found in this sample. The V gene is TRDV2, the J gene TRDJ1; 8 positions match TRDD3. CDR3 length: 18 residues. The V gene's germline CDR1 is GEAIGNYY and CDR2 EKD. The CDR3 coding sequence is TGTGCCTGCGACATCTTGACTCTGGGATACGAGTACACCGATAAACTCATCTTT. This encodes CACDILTLGYEYTDKLIF.

This clone was seen a few times. The TCRdb protein, from a much larger clone, departs from this DNA's translation at residue 7, likely by read error; the protein shown derives from the DNA. This chain uses TRDV2 with TRDJ1, with 7 bases fitting TRDD3. The germline CDR1 and CDR2 sequences are GEAIGNYY and EKD. The CDR3 runs 18 residues. V lost 3 bases to trimming and J lost 0 bases; unmatched junction nucleotides: 15. The CDR3 sequence is CACDVLEDTEGHTDKLIF. The CDR3 nucleotides read TGTGCCTGTGACGTACTGGAGGATACGGAGGGGCACACCGATAAACTCATCTTT.

Concerning this clone itself: A read error likely explains this, since a far larger clone differs by one base. Within the sample, other DNA sequences also encode this same CDR3. In nucleotides, the CDR3 is TGTGCCTGTGAAGGGATACGGTCCGATAAACTCATCTTT. This translates into CACEGIRSDKLIF. The chain combines TRDV2 with TRDJ1; 8 nucleotides match TRDD3. Germline V gene sequence: CDR1 GEAIGNYY, CDR2 EKD. The CDR3 extends over 13 amino acids. V was pared by 4 bases and J by 3 bases, with 3 bases of the junction left unmatched.

This clone occurred a few times. The rearrangement links TRDV2 to TRDJ1; 9 nucleotides line up with TRDD3. The CDR3 spans 16 residues. Germline V gene sequence: CDR1 GEAIGNYY, CDR2 EKD. V was pared by 3 bases and J by 1 base, with 8 bases of the junction left unmatched. The CDR3 region is CACDAVLGEFTDKLIF. CDR3 in DNA: TGTGCCTGTGACGCCGTACTGGGGGAGTTCACCGATAAACTCATCTTT.

This clone is medium-sized in the sample. The chain employs TRDV2 and TRDJ3, with TRDD3 identical over 8 bases. J lost 0 bases, V lost 0 bases, and 12 bases had no gene match. The CDR3 runs 21 residues. Looked up from germline, CDR1 is GEAIGNYY and CDR2 is EKD. The CDR3 DNA reads as TGTGCCTGTGACACCGTGGGGGCTGGGGGACATAGCTCCTGGGACACCCGACAGATGTTTTTC. The encoded protein is CACDTVGAGGHSSWDTRQMFF.

This clone was seen more than once but under ten times. The chain combines TRDV2 with TRDJ1; 10 bases match TRDD3. V gave up 2 bases and J gave up 7 bases; unmatched junction bases: 21. Germline lookup yields CDR1 GEAIGNYY and CDR2 EKD. The CDR3 runs to 19 residues. The CDR3 DNA reads TGTGCCTGTGACAGCCTCCTGGGGGATAGGGGGGGGGATACGGGTAAACTCATCTTT. Translation gives CACDSLLGDRGGDTGKLIF.

By share, this clone counts as medium-sized (0.01 to 0.1%). This chain links TRDV2 with TRDJ1, with 10 nucleotides matching TRDD3. Germline CDR1 reads GEAIGNYY; CDR2 reads EKD. J gave up 2 bases and V 2 bases, and 4 bases lay outside the gene matches. CDR3 length equals 15 residues. CDR3 amino acids: CACDNLLGDTDKLIF. CDR3 in DNA: TGTGCCTGTGACAACCTACTGGGGGATACCGATAAACTCATCTTT.

This clone was counted a few times. Other DNA sequences in the same sample also yield this CDR3. The chain has TRDV2 and TRDJ1; 9 nucleotides match TRDD3. This CDR3 contains 15 residues. The J segment lost 1 base and the V segment lost 3 bases, leaving 5 bases of the junction unmatched. Germline values: CDR1 GEAIGNYY, CDR2 EKD. The CDR3 DNA follows: TGTGCCTGTGACCCTCTGGGGGATTCCACCGATAAACTCATCTTT. This encodes CACDPLGDSTDKLIF.

This clone was detected a few times. One base separates it from a far larger clone, so it is likely a read error. Other DNA sequences from this sample encode an identical CDR3 as well. The chain recombines TRDV2 with TRDJ3, with 8 bases identical to TRDD3. Unmatched junction bases numbered 17, after V lost 1 base and J lost 1 base. This CDR3 is built from 22 residues. Germline V gene sequence: CDR1 GEAIGNYY, CDR2 EKD. This chain's CDR3 is CACDTVEYTGGAASWDTRQMFF. CDR3 in DNA: TGTGCCTGTGACACGGTTGAATATACTGGGGGTGCCGCATCCTGGGACACCCGACAGATGTTTTTC.

This clone was observed a few times. The chain links TRDV2 to TRDJ1; 10 nucleotides line up with TRDD3. Trimming cost V 2 bases and J 0 bases; bases outside gene matches: 8. Germline V lookup: CDR1 GEAIGNYY, CDR2 EKD. The CDR3 covers 17 residues. As DNA, the CDR3 is TGTGCCTGTGACATTCTGGGGGATAAGGGGGACACCGATAAACTCATCTTT. Translation gives CACDILGDKGDTDKLIF.

This clone was observed a handful of times. This is likely an artifact of a read error, given a far larger clone one base away. The sample carries other DNA sequences with the same CDR3. V usage is TRDV2 and J usage is TRDJ1, with 8 bases fitting TRDD3. The CDR3 has 19 residues. Trimming removed 3 bases from V and 5 bases from J; junction bases left unmatched: 22. CDR1 and CDR2 (germline): GEAIGNYY, EKD. The CDR3 loop reads CACDPLDGGFPPGTDKLIF. In DNA form, the CDR3 reads TGTGCCTGTGACCCCCTTGATGGGGGATTCCCCCCTGGAACTGATAAACTCATCTTT.

In regard to this clone: The TCRdb protein comes from a much larger clone and disagrees with this DNA's translation at residue 7, likely due to a read error; the protein given here is derived from the DNA. Here the CDR3 reads CACDTLGGHTDKLIF. CDR3 coding DNA: TGTGCCTGTGACACCCTGGGGGGGCATACCGATAAACTCATCTTT. The rearrangement uses TRDV2 and TRDJ1; 7 nucleotides agree with TRDD3. This CDR3 has 15 residues. Germline CDR1 and CDR2: GEAIGNYY and EKD. V gave up 0 bases and J gave up 2 bases; unmatched junction bases: 5.

This clone is large by share. This specimen includes other DNA sequences encoding the same CDR3. The chain joins TRDV2 to TRDJ1; TRDD3 aligns across 7 bases. Trimming at V came to 1 base and at J to 0 bases, leaving 4 bases not matched to a gene. The CDR3 has 15 amino acids. The germline gives CDR1 GEAIGNYY, CDR2 EKD. CDR3 region: CACDTLGVYTDKLIF. The CDR3 nucleotides read TGTGCCTGTGACACTCTGGGGGTCTACACCGATAAACTCATCTTT.